This entry lists 23 T cell receptor beta chains sequenced from one sample in a study of circulating and synovial CD4+ cells in juvenile arthritis. Only in-frame clones appear in the TCRdb table, and some are missing; sequencing was by immunoSEQ multiplex PCR. The repertoire holds around 32,000 clones, with nearly 97% as singletons. Sequenced input: CD4+ T cells from blood. These receptors were taken from a human donor with juvenile idiopathic arthritis.

On this clone itself: Other nucleotide sequences from this sample produce the same CDR3. V is TRBV6-1 and J is TRBJ1-6; possibly TRBD1 for D (5 bases). V was shortened by 2 bases and J by 6 bases, with 14 bases between the two germline ends. Germline values: CDR1 MNHNS, CDR2 SASEGT. This CDR3 has 16 residues. The CDR3 DNA reads TGTGCCAGCAGTGAACTTAAGGGCAGGGCTAATTCACCCCTCCACTTT. This encodes CASSELKGRANSPLHF.

In DNA form, the CDR3 reads TGTGCCAGCAGCCTTCCGCCCCGGGGGGACCAACAAGAGACCCAGTACTTC. This encodes CASSLPPRGDQQETQYF. The chain uses TRBV5-6 and TRBJ2-5, with 7 bases that match TRBD2. With 4 bases clipped from V and 2 bases from J, the junction kept 14 bases outside the gene matches. The CDR3 consists of 17 residues. Germline CDR1 SGHDT, CDR2 YYEEEE.

The gene calls are TRBV28 and TRBJ1-2; 9 bases fit TRBD1. Germline loops: CDR1 MDHEN, CDR2 SYDVKM. V lost 6 bases to trimming and J lost 3 bases; unmatched junction nucleotides: 8. This CDR3 comprises 15 residues. The CDR3 here is CASRSSDRGYYGYTF. The CDR3 bases are TGTGCCAGCAGATCCTCGGACAGGGGTTACTATGGCTACACCTTC.

The V gene is TRBV23-1, the J gene TRBJ1-5, with unresolved D. TRBV23-1 is classed as an ORF, of uncertain function. With 1 base removed from V and 2 bases from J, the gap between germline ends came to 9 bases. The CDR3 is made up of 15 amino acids. As DNA, the CDR3 is TGCGCCAGCAGTCAATTCTCTAAGCGCAATCAGCCCCAGCATTTT. Its protein is CASSQFSKRNQPQHF.

This chain uses TRBV20-1 with TRBJ2-5; D not certain. The ends were cut back, 3 bases at V and 2 bases at J, with 4 bases in the middle. The germline V gene encodes CDR1 DFQATT and CDR2 SNEGSKA (reference sequence). The CDR3 has 11 residues. The CDR3 DNA reads TGCAGTGCTAGCAGTCAAGAGACCCAGTACTTC. This codes for CSASSQETQYF.

The chain links TRBV5-6 to TRBJ1-2, with D possibly matching TRBD1 (6 bases). The V gene lost 3 bases and the J gene lost 4 bases, with 19 bases spanning the gap. The length of the CDR3 is 16 residues. CDR1 and CDR2 from the germline V gene are SGHDT and YYEEEE. The CDR3 DNA is TGTGCCAGCAGCTCCGACTTGAGGGGGGGGATCTATGGCTACACCTTC. It is translated as CASSSDLRGGIYGYTF.

The chain employs TRBV6-5 and TRBJ2-1, with 7 bases that match TRBD1. Germline CDR1 MNHEY, CDR2 SVGAGI. After removal of 4 bases from V and 12 bases from J, the junction contained 12 bases not matched to a gene. The CDR3 loop spans 14 amino acids. CDR3 nucleotide sequence: TGTGCCAGCAGTTTCCTAAGCGACAGGGAAGGGCAGTTCTTC. Translation gives CASSFLSDREGQFF.

This chain connects TRBV10-3 to TRBJ1-1; perhaps TRBD1 as D (6 bases). This CDR3 comprises 15 residues. Germline V lookup: CDR1 ENHRY, CDR2 SYGVKD. Trimming left V 4 bases short and J 3 bases short, with 15 bases between. The CDR3 protein is CAISAPGGADTEAFF. CDR3 sequence (DNA): TGTGCCATCAGTGCCCCGGGGGGCGCGGACACTGAAGCTTTCTTT.

This clone was counted a single time. The chain uses TRBV6-1 and TRBJ2-7; 8 positions match TRBD2. Germline V CDR1 and CDR2: MNHNS, SASEGT. With 5 bases clipped from V and 3 bases from J, the junction kept 6 bases outside the gene matches. The CDR3 length is 14 residues. CDR3 in amino acids: CASSSGGPGYEQYF. The CDR3 DNA follows: TGTGCCAGCAGTTCGGGAGGGCCGGGCTACGAGCAGTACTTC.

The chain is built from TRBV19 and TRBJ2-2; 9 bases align to TRBD2. The CDR3 has 16 residues. Losses at the gene ends were 5 bases for V and 0 bases for J; bases not matched to a gene: 4. Germline V CDR1 and CDR2: LNHDA, SQIVND (reference sequence). CDR3 in DNA: TGTGCCAGTAGTCAGCTAGCGGGATCGAACACCGGGGAGCTGTTTTTT. It yields the protein CASSQLAGSNTGELFF.

J is TRBJ1-3 and V is TRBV27; unclear D gene. The CDR3 loop spans 16 amino acids. Germline V CDR1 and CDR2: MNHEY, SMNVEV (reference sequence). Trimming took off 3 bases at V and 0 bases at J, with 12 bases between the two ends. The CDR3 coding sequence is TGTGCCAGCAGTTTGGTACAACCAGACTCTGGAAACACCATATATTTT. Its protein is CASSLVQPDSGNTIYF.

The gene calls are TRBV6-5 and TRBJ1-2; TRBD1 might be the D (6 bases). The ends were cut back, 6 bases at V and 1 base at J, with 15 bases in the middle. There are 15 residues in the CDR3. Germline assignment: CDR1 MNHEY and CDR2 SVGAGI. The CDR3 DNA reads as TGTGCCAGCAGGGTGGGGGCCAAGATTAACTATGGCTACACCTTC. Amino acid sequence: CASRVGAKINYGYTF.

The gene calls are TRBV9 and TRBJ2-5, with D perhaps TRBD2 (5 bases). The V end was cut by 1 base, the J end by 4 bases, with 8 bases between. Germline loops: CDR1 SGDLS, CDR2 YYNGEE. This CDR3 is 13 amino acids long. CDR3 residues: CASSVLDSETQYF. DNA for the CDR3: TGTGCCAGCAGCGTACTGGACTCAGAGACCCAGTACTTC. Supplemented by reference TRBV9 and TRBJ2-5, the full variable domain reads DSGVTQTPKHLITATGQRVTLRCSPRSGDLSVYWYQQSLDQGLQFLIQYYNGEERAKGNILERFSAQQFPDLHSELNLSSLELGDSALYFCASSVLDSETQYFGPGTRLLVL.

In its sample, this clone was seen once. J is TRBJ1-2 and V is TRBV5-1; D possibly corresponds to TRBD1 (6 bases). This CDR3 spans 13 amino acids. Germline-derived CDR1 and CDR2 are SGHRS and YFSETQ. The germline V and J ends were trimmed by 1 base and 8 bases, with 12 bases remaining between them. The DNA of the CDR3 is TGCGCCAGCAGCTTGTTAAACAGGGACGGCTACACCTTC. It translates to CASSLLNRDGYTF. The complete variable domain, with remaining parts taken from reference TRBV5-1 and TRBJ1-2, reads KAGVTQTPRYLIKTRGQQVTLSCSPISGHRSVSWYQQTPGQGLQFLFEYFSETQRNKGNFPGRFSGRQFSNSRSEMNVSTLELGDSALYLCASSLLNRDGYTFGSGTRLTVV.

J is TRBJ1-3 and V is TRBV18; 9 bases align to TRBD1. Germline loops: CDR1 KGHSH, CDR2 LQKENI. The junction had 13 bases not matched to a gene; V was cut back by 3 bases and J by 1 base. There are 19 residues in the CDR3. This chain's CDR3 is CASSPYLPGQGGSGNTIYF. In DNA form, the CDR3 reads TGTGCCAGCTCACCGTATTTACCGGGACAGGGAGGTTCTGGAAACACCATATATTTT.

The CDR3 region has the DNA TGTGCCTGGAGTAGCGATTTCCGCGATACGCAGTATTTT. Translating gives CAWSSDFRDTQYF. The gene calls are TRBV30 and TRBJ2-3; D is undetermined. The CDR3 loop spans 13 amino acids. Per germline, CDR1 GTSNPN and CDR2 SVGIG (reference sequence). The V end was cut by 2 bases, the J end by 6 bases, with 12 bases between.

This clone was detected only once. J is TRBJ2-7 and V is TRBV7-6; 9 positions match TRBD1. The CDR3 loop spans 15 amino acids. Trimming removed 4 bases from V and 4 bases from J; junction bases left unmatched: 8. Germline V lookup: CDR1 SGHVS, CDR2 FNYEAQ. CDR3 DNA sequence: TGTGCCAGCAGCTCAGCCTGGGACAGGGCGTACGAGCAGTACTTC. Its translation: CASSSAWDRAYEQYF.

The gene calls are TRBV7-2 and TRBJ1-2, with D unclear. Trimming removed 1 base from V and 0 bases from J, with 9 bases in between. The CDR3 runs 15 residues. From germline, CDR1 is SGHTA and CDR2 FQGNSA. DNA of the CDR3: TGTGCCAGCAGCTTAGGGTATTCGGCTAACTATGGCTACACCTTC. This codes for CASSLGYSANYGYTF.

The CDR3 DNA is TGTGCCAGTAGTATGCGAGCGGGAGGAACCACAGATACGCAGTATTTT. Translation gives CASSMRAGGTTDTQYF. The gene calls are TRBV19 and TRBJ2-3; TRBD2 matches 9 bases. In germline, CDR1 is LNHDA, CDR2 SQIVND (reference sequence). The CDR3 totals 16 residues. Trimming at V came to 3 bases and at J to 2 bases, leaving 6 bases not matched to a gene.

This sequence joins TRBV7-6 and TRBJ2-3; 7 nucleotides align to TRBD1. Germline V gene lookup returns CDR1 SGHVS and CDR2 FNYEAQ. V shed 1 base and J 4 bases; nucleotides not matched to a gene: 2. CDR3 size: 14 residues. CDR3 protein: CASSLGTGADTQYF. The CDR3 DNA is TGTGCCAGCAGCTTAGGAACAGGGGCAGATACGCAGTATTTT.

CDR3 sequence: CASSEASRSGRTRNIQYF. The DNA of the CDR3 is TGTGCCAGCAGTGAAGCTTCCCGTAGCGGGAGGACGAGAAACATTCAGTACTTC. This chain joins TRBV6-1 and TRBJ2-4, with TRBD2 matching 10 bases. The length of the CDR3 is 18 residues. Germline CDR1 reads MNHNS; CDR2 reads SASEGT. The junction had 11 bases not matched to a gene; V was cut back by 0 bases and J by 6 bases.

This clone was picked up a small number of times. This chain uses TRBV2 with TRBJ2-5; perhaps TRBD1 as D (6 bases). V shed 2 bases and J shed 1 base, with 20 bases lying between them. Germline values: CDR1 SNHLY, CDR2 FYNNEI. This CDR3 is built from 18 residues. CDR3 bases: TGTGCCAGCAGTGAACCCCTTTTGGCAGGGGACGTCCAAGAGACCCAGTACTTC. Translated, it gives CASSEPLLAGDVQETQYF.

The V gene is TRBV28, the J gene TRBJ1-4, with TRBD1 matching over 8 bases. This CDR3 region has 15 residues. With 5 bases clipped from V and 4 bases from J, the junction kept 6 bases outside the gene matches. Germline loops: CDR1 MDHEN, CDR2 SYDVKM. This CDR3 is CASSIRTGNNEKLFF. CDR3 bases: TGTGCCAGCAGTATACGGACAGGGAATAATGAAAAACTGTTTTTT.